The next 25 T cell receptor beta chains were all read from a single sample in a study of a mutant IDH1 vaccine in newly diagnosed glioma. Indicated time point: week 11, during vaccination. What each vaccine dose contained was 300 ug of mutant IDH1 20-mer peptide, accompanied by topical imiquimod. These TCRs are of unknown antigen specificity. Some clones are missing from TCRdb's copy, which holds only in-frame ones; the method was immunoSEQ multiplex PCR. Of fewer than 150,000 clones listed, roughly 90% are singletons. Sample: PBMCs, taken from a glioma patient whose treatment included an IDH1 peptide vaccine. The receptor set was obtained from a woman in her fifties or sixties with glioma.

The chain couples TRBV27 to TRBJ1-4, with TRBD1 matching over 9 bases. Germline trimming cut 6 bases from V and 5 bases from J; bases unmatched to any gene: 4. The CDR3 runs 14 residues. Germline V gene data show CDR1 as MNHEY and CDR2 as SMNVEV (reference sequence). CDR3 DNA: TGTGCCAGCAGAGAGGGACAGGGAAATGAAAAACTGTTTTTT. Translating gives CASREGQGNEKLFF.

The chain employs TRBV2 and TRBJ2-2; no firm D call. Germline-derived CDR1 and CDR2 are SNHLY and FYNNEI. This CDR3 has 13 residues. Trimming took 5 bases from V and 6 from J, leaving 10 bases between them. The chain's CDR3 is CASSLSPSGELFF. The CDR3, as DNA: TGTGCCAGCAGTCTTAGTCCATCCGGGGAGCTGTTTTTT.

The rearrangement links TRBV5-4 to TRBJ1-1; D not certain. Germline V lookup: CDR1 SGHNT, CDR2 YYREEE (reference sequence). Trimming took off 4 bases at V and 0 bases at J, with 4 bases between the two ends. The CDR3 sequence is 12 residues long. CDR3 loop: CASSGMNTEAFF. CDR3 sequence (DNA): TGTGCCAGCAGCGGCATGAACACTGAAGCTTTCTTT.

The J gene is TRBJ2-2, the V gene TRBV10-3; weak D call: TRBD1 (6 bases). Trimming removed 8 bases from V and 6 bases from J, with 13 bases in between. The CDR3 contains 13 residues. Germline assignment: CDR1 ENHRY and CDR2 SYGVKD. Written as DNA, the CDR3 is TGTGCCATCCGTCAGGGGAAAGCCGGGGAGCTGTTTTTT. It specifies CAIRQGKAGELFF.

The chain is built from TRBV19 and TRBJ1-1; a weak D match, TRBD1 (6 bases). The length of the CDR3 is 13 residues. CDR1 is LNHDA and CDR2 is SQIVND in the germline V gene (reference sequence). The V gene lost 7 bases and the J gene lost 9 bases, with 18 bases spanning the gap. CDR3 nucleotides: TGTGCCAGTAATACTCCAGGGGTGCGGAAAGCTTTCTTT. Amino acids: CASNTPGVRKAFF. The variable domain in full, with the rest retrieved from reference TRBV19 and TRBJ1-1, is DGGITQSPKYLFRKEGQNVTLSCEQNLNHDAMYWYRQDPGQGLRLIYYSQIVNDFQKGDIAEGYSVSREKKESFPLTVTSAQKNPTAFYLCASNTPGVRKAFFGQGTRLTVV.

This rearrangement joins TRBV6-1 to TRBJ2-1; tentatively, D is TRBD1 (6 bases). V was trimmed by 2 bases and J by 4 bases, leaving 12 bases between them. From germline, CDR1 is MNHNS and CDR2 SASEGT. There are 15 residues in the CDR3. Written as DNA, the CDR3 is TGTGCCAGCAGTGAAAGGGGGTGGGGGTACAATGAGCAGTTCTTC. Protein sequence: CASSERGWGYNEQFF.

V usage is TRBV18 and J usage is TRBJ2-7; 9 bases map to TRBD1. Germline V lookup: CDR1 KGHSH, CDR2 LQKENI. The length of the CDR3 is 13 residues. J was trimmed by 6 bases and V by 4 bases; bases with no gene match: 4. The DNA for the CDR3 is TGTGCCAGCTCACTGGGACAGGGAGTCGAGCAGTACTTC. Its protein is CASSLGQGVEQYF.

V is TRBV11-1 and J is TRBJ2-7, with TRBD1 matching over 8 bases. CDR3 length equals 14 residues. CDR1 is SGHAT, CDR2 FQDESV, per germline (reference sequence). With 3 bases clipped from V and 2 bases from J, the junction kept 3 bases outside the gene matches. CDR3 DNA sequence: TGTGCCAGCAGCTTGGAGACAGGGGCCTACGAGCAGTACTTC. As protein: CASSLETGAYEQYF.

The CDR3 DNA reads as TGTGCCAGCAGTTACATAAGGGCGAGGGGCACTGAAGCTTTCTTT. This gives the protein CASSYIRARGTEAFF. This sequence joins TRBV6-5 and TRBJ1-1; D is perhaps TRBD1 (5 bases). This CDR3 contains 15 residues. Trimming took off 2 bases at V and 4 bases at J, with 14 bases between the two ends. Germline V gene data show CDR1 as MNHEY and CDR2 as SVGAGI.

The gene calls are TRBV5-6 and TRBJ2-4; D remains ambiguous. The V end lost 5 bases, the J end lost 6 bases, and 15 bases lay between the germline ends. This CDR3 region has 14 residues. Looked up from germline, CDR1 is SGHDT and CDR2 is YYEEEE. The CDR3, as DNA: TGTGCCAGCAGACTCTTAACAGATAGAAACATTCAGTACTTC. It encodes CASRLLTDRNIQYF. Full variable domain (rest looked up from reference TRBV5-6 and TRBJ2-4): DAGVTQSPTHLIKTRGQQVTLRCSPKSGHDTVSWYQQALGQGPQFIFQYYEEEERQRGNFPDRFSGHQFPNYSSELNVNALLLGDSALYLCASRLLTDRNIQYFGAGTRLSVL.

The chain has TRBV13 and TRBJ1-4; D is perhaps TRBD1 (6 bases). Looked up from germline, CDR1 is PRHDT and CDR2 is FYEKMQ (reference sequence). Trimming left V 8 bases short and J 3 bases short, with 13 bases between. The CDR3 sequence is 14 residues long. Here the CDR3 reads CASSRGGPNEKLFF. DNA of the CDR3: TGTGCCAGCTCCAGGGGAGGTCCTAATGAAAAACTGTTTTTT.

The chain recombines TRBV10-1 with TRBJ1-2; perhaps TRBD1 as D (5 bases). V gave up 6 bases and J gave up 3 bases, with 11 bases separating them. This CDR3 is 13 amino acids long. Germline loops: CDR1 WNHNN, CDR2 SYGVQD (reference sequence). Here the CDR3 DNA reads TGCGCCAGCAGCCACTCCAGGGACTATGGCTACACCTTC. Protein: CASSHSRDYGYTF.

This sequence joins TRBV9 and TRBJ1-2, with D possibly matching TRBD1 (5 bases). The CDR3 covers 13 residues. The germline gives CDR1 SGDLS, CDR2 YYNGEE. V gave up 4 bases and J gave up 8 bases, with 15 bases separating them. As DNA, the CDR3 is TGTGCCAGCAGCCCAGGACACTTCAAGGGCTACACCTTC. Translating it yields CASSPGHFKGYTF. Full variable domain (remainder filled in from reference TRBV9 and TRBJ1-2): DSGVTQTPKHLITATGQRVTLRCSPRSGDLSVYWYQQSLDQGLQFLIQYYNGEERAKGNILERFSAQQFPDLHSELNLSSLELGDSALYFCASSPGHFKGYTFGSGTRLTVV.

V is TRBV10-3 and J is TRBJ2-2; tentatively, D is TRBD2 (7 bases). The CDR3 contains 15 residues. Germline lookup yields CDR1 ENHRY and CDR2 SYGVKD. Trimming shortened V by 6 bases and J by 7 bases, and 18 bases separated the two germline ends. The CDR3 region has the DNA TGTGCCATCAGACCTAACCCGGGGGGCGTCGGGGAGCTGTTTTTT. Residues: CAIRPNPGGVGELFF.

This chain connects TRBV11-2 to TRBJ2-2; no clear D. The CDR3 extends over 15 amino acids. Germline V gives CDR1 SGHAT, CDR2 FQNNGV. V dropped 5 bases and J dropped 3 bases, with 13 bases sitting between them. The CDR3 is CASSLRERHTGELFF. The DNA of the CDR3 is TGTGCCAGCAGCCTACGAGAGAGACACACCGGGGAGCTGTTTTTT. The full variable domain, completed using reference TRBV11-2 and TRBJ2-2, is EAGVAQSPRYKIIEKRQSVAFWCNPISGHATLYWYQQILGQGPKLLIQFQNNGVVDDSQLPKDRFSAERLKGVDSTLKIQPAKLEDSAVYLCASSLRERHTGELFFGEGSRLTVL.

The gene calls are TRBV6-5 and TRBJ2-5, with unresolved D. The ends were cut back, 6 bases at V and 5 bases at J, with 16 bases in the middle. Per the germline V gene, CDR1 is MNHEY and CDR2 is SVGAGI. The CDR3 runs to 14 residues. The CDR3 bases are TGTGCCAGCAGCCGGGCCCGGTCGGCGGAGACCCAGTACTTC. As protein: CASSRARSAETQYF.

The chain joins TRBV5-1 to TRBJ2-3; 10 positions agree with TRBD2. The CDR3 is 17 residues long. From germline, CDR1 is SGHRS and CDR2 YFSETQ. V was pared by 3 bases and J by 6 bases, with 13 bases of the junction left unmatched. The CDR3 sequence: CASSSPPSGSYADTQYF. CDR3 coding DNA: TGCGCCAGCAGCTCTCCGCCTAGCGGGAGCTACGCGGATACGCAGTATTTT.

CDR3 sequence reads: CASSIRQGSTDTQYF. The CDR3 bases are TGTGCCAGTAGTATCCGGCAGGGGAGCACAGATACGCAGTATTTT. V is TRBV19 and J is TRBJ2-3; possible D gene TRBD1, 6 bases. Per germline, CDR1 LNHDA and CDR2 SQIVND (reference sequence). This CDR3 is 15 amino acids long. The germline V and J ends were trimmed by 3 bases and 0 bases, with 10 bases remaining between them.

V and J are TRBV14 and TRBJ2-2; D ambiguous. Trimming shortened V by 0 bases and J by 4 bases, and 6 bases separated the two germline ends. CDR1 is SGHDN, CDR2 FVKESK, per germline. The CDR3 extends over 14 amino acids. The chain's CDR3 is CASSQEVATGELFF. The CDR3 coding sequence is TGTGCCAGCAGCCAAGAGGTGGCCACCGGGGAGCTGTTTTTT. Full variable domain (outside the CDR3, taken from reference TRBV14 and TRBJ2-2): EAGVTQFPSHSVIEKGQTVTLRCDPISGHDNLYWYRRVMGKEIKFLLHFVKESKQDESGMPNNRFLAERTGGTYSTLKVQPAELEDSGVYFCASSQEVATGELFFGEGSRLTVL.

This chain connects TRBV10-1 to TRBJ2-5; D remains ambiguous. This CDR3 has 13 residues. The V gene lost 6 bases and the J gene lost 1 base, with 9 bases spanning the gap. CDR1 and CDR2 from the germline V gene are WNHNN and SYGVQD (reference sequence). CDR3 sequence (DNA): TGCGCCAGCAGGCGCTCATCCCAAGAGACCCAGTACTTC. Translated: CASRRSSQETQYF.

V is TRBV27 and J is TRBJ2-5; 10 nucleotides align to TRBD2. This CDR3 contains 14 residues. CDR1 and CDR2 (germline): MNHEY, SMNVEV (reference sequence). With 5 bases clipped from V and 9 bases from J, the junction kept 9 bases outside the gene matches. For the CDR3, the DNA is TGTGCCAGCAGTCCTAGCGGGAGCCCGAGGGCCCAGTACTTC. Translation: CASSPSGSPRAQYF.

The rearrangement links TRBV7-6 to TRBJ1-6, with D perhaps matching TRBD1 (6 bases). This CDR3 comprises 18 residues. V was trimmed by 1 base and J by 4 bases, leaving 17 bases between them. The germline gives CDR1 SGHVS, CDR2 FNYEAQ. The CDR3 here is CASSLGRSKTGYNSPLHF. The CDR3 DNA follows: TGTGCCAGCAGCTTAGGGCGAAGCAAGACAGGTTATAATTCACCCCTCCACTTT.

CDR3 sequence (DNA): TGTGCCAGCAGCGTAGGAGGGACAGGGAATAACGAGCAGTACTTC. Translation gives CASSVGGTGNNEQYF. The chain is built from TRBV9 and TRBJ2-7, with 9 bases matching TRBD1. There are 15 residues in the CDR3. V dropped 0 bases and J dropped 5; count of bases not matched to a gene: 6. Germline loops: CDR1 SGDLS, CDR2 YYNGEE.

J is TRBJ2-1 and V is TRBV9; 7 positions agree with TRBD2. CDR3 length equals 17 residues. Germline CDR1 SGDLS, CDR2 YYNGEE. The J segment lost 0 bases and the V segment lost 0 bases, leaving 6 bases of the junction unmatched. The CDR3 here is CASSVGLAESSYNEQFF. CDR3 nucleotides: TGTGCCAGCAGCGTAGGGCTAGCGGAAAGCTCCTACAATGAGCAGTTCTTC.

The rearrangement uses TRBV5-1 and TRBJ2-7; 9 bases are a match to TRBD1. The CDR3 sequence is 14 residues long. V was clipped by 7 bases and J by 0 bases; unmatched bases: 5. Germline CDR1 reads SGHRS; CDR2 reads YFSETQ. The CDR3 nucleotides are TGCGCCAGCTCGGGACAGGGATCCTCCTACGAGCAGTACTTC. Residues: CASSGQGSSYEQYF.